This paragraph reports one T cell receptor beta chain. The data belong to a study of blood T cell repertoires in COVID-19. Study information: The United States, Italy and Spain supplied acute and convalescent COVID-19 samples. T cells, B-cell-depleted T cells, or PBMCs provided the cDNA or gDNA that served as material.

Under the authors' procedure: Estimated nucleated cell counts came from reference gene primer amplification. Generated by immunoSEQ multiplex PCR, the TCRdb table keeps only in-frame clones and is missing some. The D gene and trimming were derived from the DNA, and the V and J assignments and clone size from that table. The table shows approximately 210,000 clones, with approximately 83% occurring only once. This CDR3 is 16 amino acids long. Germline V CDR1 and CDR2: MNHEY, SMNVEV (reference sequence). V was clipped by 4 bases and J by 5 bases; unmatched bases: 6. The V gene is TRBV27, the J gene TRBJ1-4; 11 bases agree with TRBD1. This sequence was found in a woman between 40 and 55 years old with active or convalescent COVID-19. The specimen was peripheral blood. This CDR3 is CASSYRGDRGNEKLFF. The CDR3 DNA reads TGTGCCAGCAGTTACCGGGGGGACAGGGGGAATGAAAAACTGTTTTTT.